The clone carrying this T cell receptor (beta chain) was picked up many times. The antigen is undetermined. Using RNA transcripts as the source, TCR beta CDR3 regions were amplified. Carried out on the TCR CDR3, a first-round RT-PCR used the HTBI primer set. One entry per CDR3 protein, called by TCRdb with MiXCR from the multiplex PCR reads. The table lists around 620,000 distinct CDR3 sequences, 12% to 15% of them singletons. Pregnant or lactating patients were excluded, as were those with uncontrolled infection or other autoimmune disease. This sample is part of a study of T cells in Graves' hyperthyroidism and ophthalmopathy. Study results and limitations: Separation of ophthalmopathy from stable hyperthyroidism was achieved by a 13 V-J model. Expanded thyroid clonotypes (above 0.001) were mostly also found in blood.

CDR3 size: 15 residues. V shed 8 bases and J 2 bases; nucleotides not matched to a gene: 8. CDR1 SQVTM and CDR2 ANQGSEA come from the germline V gene. The chain couples TRBV29-1 to TRBJ2-1; 11 bases are a match to TRBD1. Material: blood. This TCR came from a woman under 30 with Graves' ophthalmopathy. This CDR3 reads CSTDRGRGPYNEQFF. CDR3 nucleotide sequence: TGCAGCACGGACAGGGGGCGAGGTCCCTACAATGAGCAGTTCTTC.